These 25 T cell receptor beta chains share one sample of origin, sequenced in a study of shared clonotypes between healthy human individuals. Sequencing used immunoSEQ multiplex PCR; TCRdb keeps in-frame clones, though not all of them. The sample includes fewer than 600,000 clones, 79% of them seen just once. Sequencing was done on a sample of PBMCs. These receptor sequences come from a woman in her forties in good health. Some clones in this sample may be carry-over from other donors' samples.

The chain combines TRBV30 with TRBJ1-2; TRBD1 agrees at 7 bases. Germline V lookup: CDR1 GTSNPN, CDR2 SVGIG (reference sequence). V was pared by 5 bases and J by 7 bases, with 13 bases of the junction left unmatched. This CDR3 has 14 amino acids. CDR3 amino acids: CAWAPDRVWGGYTF. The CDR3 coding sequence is TGTGCCTGGGCCCCCGACAGGGTCTGGGGTGGCTACACCTTC.

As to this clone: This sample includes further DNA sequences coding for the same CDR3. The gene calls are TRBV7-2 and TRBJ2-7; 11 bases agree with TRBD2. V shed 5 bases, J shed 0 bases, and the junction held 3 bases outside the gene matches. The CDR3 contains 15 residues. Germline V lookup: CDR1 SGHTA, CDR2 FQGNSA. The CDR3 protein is CASSLGTSGSYEQYF. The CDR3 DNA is TGTGCCAGCAGCCTCGGGACTAGCGGCTCCTACGAGCAGTACTTC.

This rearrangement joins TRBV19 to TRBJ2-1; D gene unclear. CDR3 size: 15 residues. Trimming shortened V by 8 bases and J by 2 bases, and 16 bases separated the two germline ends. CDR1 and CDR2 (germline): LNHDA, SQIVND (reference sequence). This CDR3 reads CASHPPGSAYNEQFF. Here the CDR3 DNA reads TGTGCCAGTCACCCCCCGGGCTCGGCCTACAATGAGCAGTTCTTC.

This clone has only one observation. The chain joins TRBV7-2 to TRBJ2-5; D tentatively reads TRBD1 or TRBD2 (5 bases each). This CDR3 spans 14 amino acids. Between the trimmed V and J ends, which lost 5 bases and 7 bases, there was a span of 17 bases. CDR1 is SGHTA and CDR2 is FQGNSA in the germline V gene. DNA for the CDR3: TGTGCCAGCAGCCCCAGTCAGAGTGGGGGGACCCAGTACTTC. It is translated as CASSPSQSGGTQYF.

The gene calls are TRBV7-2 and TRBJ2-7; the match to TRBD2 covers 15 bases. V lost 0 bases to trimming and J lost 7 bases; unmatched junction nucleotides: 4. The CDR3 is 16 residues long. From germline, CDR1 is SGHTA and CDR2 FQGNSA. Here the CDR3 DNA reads TGTGCCAGCAGCTTAGCCTCGGGACTAGCGGGAGGAGAGCAGTACTTC. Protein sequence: CASSLASGLAGGEQYF.

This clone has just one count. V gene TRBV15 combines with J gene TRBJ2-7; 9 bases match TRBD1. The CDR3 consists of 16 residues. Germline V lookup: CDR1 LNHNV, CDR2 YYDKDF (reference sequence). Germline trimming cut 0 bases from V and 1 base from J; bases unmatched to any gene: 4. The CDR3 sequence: CATSRDRTGESYEQYF. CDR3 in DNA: TGTGCCACCAGCAGAGATAGGACAGGGGAATCCTACGAGCAGTACTTC. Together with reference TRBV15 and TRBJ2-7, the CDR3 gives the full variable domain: DAMVIQNPRYQVTQFGKPVTLSCSQTLNHNVMYWYQQKSSQAPKLLFHYYDKDFNNEADTPDNFQSRRPNTSFCFLDIRSPGLGDTAMYLCATSRDRTGESYEQYFGPGTRLTVT.

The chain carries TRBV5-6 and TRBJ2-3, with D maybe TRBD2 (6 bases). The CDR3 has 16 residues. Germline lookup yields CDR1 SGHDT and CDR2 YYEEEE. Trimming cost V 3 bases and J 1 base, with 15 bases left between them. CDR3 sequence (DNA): TGTGCCAGCAGCTACGCAGGAGGGTCTGGCACAGATACGCAGTATTTT. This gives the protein CASSYAGGSGTDTQYF. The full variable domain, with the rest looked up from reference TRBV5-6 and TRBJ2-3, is DAGVTQSPTHLIKTRGQQVTLRCSPKSGHDTVSWYQQALGQGPQFIFQYYEEEERQRGNFPDRFSGHQFPNYSSELNVNALLLGDSALYLCASSYAGGSGTDTQYFGPGTRLTVL.

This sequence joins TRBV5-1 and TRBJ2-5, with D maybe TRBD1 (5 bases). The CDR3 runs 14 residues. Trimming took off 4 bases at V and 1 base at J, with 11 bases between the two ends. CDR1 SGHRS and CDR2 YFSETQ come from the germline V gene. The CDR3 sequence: CASSVAGSQETQYF. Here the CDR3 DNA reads TGCGCCAGCAGCGTCGCAGGGTCCCAAGAGACCCAGTACTTC.

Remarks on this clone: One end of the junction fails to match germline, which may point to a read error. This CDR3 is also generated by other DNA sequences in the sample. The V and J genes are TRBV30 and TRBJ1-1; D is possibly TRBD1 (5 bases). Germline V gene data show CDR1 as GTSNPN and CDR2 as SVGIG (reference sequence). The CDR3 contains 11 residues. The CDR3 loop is CAWGRGAAAFF. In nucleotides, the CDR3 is TGCGCCTGGGGCCGTGGCGCGGCAGCTTTCTTT. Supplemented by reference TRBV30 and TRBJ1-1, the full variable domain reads SQTIHQWPATLVQPVGSPLSLECTVEGTSNPNLYWYRQAAGRGLQLLFYSVGIGQISSEVPQNLSASRPQDRQFILSSKKLLLSDSGFYLCAWGRGAAAFFGQGTRLTVV.

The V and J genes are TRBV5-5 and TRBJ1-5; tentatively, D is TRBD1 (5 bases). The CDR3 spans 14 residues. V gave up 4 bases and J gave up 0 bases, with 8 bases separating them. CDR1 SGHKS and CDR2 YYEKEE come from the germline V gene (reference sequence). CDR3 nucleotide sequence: TGTGCCAGCAGCAGGGACTATAGCAATCAGCCCCAGCATTTT. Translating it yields CASSRDYSNQPQHF.

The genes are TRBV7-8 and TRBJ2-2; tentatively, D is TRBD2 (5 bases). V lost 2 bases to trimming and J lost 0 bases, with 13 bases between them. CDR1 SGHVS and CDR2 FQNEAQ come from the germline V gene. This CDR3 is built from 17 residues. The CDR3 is CASSLYAGVANTGELFF. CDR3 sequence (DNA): TGTGCCAGCAGCTTATATGCGGGCGTAGCGAACACCGGGGAGCTGTTTTTT.

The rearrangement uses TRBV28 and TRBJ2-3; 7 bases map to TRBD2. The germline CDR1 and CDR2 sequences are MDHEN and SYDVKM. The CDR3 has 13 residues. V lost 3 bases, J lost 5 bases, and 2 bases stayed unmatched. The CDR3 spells CASSFGGGDTQYF. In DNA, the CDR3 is TGTGCCAGCAGTTTTGGCGGGGGAGATACGCAGTATTTT.

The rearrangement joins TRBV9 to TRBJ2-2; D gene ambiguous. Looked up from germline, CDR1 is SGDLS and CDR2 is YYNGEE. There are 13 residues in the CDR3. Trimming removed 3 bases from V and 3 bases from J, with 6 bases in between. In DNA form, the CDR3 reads TGTGCCAGCAGCGCCGACCACACCGGGGAGCTGTTTTTT. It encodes CASSADHTGELFF.

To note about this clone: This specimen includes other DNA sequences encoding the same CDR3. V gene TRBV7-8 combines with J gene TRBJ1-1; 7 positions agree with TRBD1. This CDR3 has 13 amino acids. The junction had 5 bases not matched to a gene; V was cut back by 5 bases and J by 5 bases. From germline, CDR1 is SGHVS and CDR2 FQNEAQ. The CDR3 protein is CASSPQGGTEAFF. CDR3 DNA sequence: TGTGCCAGCAGCCCTCAGGGGGGGACTGAAGCTTTCTTT.

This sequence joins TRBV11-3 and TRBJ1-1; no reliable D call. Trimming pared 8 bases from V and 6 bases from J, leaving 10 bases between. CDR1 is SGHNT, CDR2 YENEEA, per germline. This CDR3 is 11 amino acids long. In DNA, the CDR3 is TGTGCCAGCGCAACGGGCGCTGAAGCTTTCTTT. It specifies CASATGAEAFF.

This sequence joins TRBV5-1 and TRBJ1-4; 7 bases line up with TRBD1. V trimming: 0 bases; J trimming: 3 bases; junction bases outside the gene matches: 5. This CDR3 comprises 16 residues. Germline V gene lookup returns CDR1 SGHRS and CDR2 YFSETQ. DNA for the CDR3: TGCGCCAGCAGCTTGGATGGACAGGCCTCTAATGAAAAACTGTTTTTT. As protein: CASSLDGQASNEKLFF.

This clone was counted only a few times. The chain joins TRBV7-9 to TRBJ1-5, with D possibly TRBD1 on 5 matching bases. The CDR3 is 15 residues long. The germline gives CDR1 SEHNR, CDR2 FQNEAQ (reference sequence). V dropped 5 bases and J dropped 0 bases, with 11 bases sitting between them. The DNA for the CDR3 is TGTGCCAGCAGCCCAGGGCCAGATAGCAATCAGCCCCAGCATTTT. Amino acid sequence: CASSPGPDSNQPQHF.

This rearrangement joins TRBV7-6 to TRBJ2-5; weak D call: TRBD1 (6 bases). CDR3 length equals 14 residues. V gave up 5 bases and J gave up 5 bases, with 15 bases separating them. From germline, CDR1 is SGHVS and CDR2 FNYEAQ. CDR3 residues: CASSLQQGSETQYF. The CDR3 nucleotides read TGTGCCAGCAGCCTCCAACAGGGATCGGAGACCCAGTACTTC.

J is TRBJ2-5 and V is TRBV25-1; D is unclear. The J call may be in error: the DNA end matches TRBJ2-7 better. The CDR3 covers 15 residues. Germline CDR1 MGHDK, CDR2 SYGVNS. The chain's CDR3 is CASSPRTGGPHEQYF. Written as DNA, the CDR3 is TGTGCCAGCAGTCCACGGACGGGCGGCCCCCACGAGCAGTACTTC.

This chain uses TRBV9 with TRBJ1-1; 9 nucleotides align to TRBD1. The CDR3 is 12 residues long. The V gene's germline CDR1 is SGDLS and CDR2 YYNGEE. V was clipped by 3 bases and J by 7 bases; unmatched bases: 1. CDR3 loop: CASSGTGDEAFF. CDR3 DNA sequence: TGTGCCAGCAGCGGGACAGGGGATGAAGCTTTCTTT.

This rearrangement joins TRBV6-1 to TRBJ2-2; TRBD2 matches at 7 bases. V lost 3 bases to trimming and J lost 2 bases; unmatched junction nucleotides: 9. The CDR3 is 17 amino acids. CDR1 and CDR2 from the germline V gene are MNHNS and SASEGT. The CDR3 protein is CASSDYGGSDNTGELFF. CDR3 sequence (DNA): TGTGCCAGCAGTGATTACGGCGGGAGCGATAACACCGGGGAGCTGTTTTTT.

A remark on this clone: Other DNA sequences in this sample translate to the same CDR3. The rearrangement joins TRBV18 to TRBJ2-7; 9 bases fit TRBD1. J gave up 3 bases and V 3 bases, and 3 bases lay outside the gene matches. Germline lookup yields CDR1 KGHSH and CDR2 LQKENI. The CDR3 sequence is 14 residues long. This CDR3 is CASSPPGQGYEQYF. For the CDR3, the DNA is TGTGCCAGCTCACCGCCGGGACAGGGCTACGAGCAGTACTTC.

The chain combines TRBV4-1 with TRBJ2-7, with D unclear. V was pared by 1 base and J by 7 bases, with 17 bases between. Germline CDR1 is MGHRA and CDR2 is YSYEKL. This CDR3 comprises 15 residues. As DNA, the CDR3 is TGCGCCAGCAGCCAAGGGCTCCTGCCGGTCCGGGAGCAGTACTTC. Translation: CASSQGLLPVREQYF.

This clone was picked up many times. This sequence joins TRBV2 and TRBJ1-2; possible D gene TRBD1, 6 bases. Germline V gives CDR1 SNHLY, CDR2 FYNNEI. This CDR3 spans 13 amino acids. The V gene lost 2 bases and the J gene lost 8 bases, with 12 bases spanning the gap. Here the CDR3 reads CASSEPGARGYTF. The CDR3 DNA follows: TGTGCCAGCAGTGAACCGGGGGCGCGCGGCTACACCTTC.

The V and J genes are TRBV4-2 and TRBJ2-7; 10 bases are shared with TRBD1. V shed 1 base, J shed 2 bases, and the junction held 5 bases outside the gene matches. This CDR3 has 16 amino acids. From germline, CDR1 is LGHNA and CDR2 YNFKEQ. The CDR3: CASSQADGTGAYEQYF. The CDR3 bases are TGTGCCAGCAGCCAAGCTGACGGGACAGGGGCCTACGAGCAGTACTTC.